This T cell receptor (beta chain) was observed in a study of cytomegalovirus exposure and HLA in healthy donors. Study-level background: Previous work identified 95 million to 140 million unique TCR beta sequences from about 200 million T cells.

The PCR employed 60 Vbeta primers together with 13 Jbeta primers. The protocol was immunoSEQ multiplex PCR, while the TCRdb copy is restricted to in-frame clones and leaves out a portion. The table for this sample gives 70,000 or so clones. With V trimmed by 2 bases and J by 7 bases, 8 bases remained unmatched. Germline V gene data show CDR1 as LGHNA and CDR2 as YNFKEQ. This CDR3 has 16 residues. The rearrangement links TRBV4-2 to TRBJ1-2; 12 bases are shared with TRBD1. This TCR came from a boy aged 10-17 years in good health and CMV-seronegative. The specimen was PBMCs. CDR3 sequence (DNA): TGTGCCAGCAGCCAAACCCCGGGACAGGGGGCGGGTGGCTACACCTTC. It yields the protein CASSQTPGQGAGGYTF.